This entry lists 28 T cell receptor beta chains sequenced from one sample in a study of T cell changes during pregnancy in multiple sclerosis. This table comes from immunoSEQ multiplex PCR, and its TCRdb copy is limited to in-frame clones, with some not included. The data contain 45,000 to 60,000 clones, 90% to 95% of them singletons. Here the sequenced sample was CD4+ T cells from peripheral blood mononuclear cells, taken in the second trimester of pregnancy. The receptors come from a female donor with multiple sclerosis, enrolled in a pregnancy study.

To note about this clone: Other nucleotide sequences from this sample produce the same CDR3. The V call is TRBV5-1, the J call TRBJ2-1, with 12 bases that match TRBD2. The CDR3 is made up of 15 amino acids. Trimming cost V 4 bases and J 3 bases; bases outside gene matches: 2. The germline gives CDR1 SGHRS, CDR2 YFSETQ. This chain's CDR3 is CASSLGLAGYNEQFF. The CDR3 region has the DNA TGCGCCAGCAGCCTGGGACTAGCGGGCTACAATGAGCAGTTCTTC.

The chain carries TRBV27 and TRBJ2-3; D may be TRBD1 (6 bases). CDR3 length: 18 amino acids. The germline gives CDR1 MNHEY, CDR2 SMNVEV (reference sequence). Trimming stripped 1 base from V and 1 base from J, with 18 bases between. CDR3 in amino acids: CASSLYSWYRAGTDTQYF. Here the CDR3 DNA reads TGTGCCAGCAGTTTATACTCGTGGTACAGGGCTGGCACAGATACGCAGTATTTT.

The V and J genes are TRBV13 and TRBJ1-2; D remains ambiguous. Per germline, CDR1 PRHDT and CDR2 FYEKMQ (reference sequence). This CDR3 spans 13 amino acids. V was trimmed by 5 bases and J by 4 bases, leaving 11 bases between them. The CDR3 region is CASSKEARYGYTF. In DNA, the CDR3 is TGTGCCAGCAGCAAAGAGGCGCGCTATGGCTACACCTTC. Looking up the rest from reference TRBV13 and TRBJ1-2 gives the full variable domain: AAGVIQSPRHLIKEKRETATLKCYPIPRHDTVYWYQQGPGQDPQFLISFYEKMQSDKGSIPDRFSAQQFSDYHSELNMSSLELGDSALYFCASSKEARYGYTFGSGTRLTVV.

The chain links TRBV6-1 to TRBJ1-5; 7 bases agree with TRBD1. Germline lookup yields CDR1 MNHNS and CDR2 SASEGT. This CDR3 spans 15 amino acids. V lost 3 bases, J lost 6 bases, and 8 bases stayed unmatched. CDR3 DNA: TGTGCCAGCAGTGATAATCGACAGGGCCGTCAGCCCCAGCATTTT. Amino acid sequence: CASSDNRQGRQPQHF.

This chain connects TRBV11-1 to TRBJ2-2; 7 bases line up with TRBD2. Germline CDR1 and CDR2: SGHAT and FQDESV (reference sequence). This CDR3 has 15 amino acids. Germline trimming cut 1 base from V and 4 bases from J; bases unmatched to any gene: 3. The CDR3 DNA reads TGTGCCAGCAGCTTAGGCGGGGGAGGCACCGGGGAGCTGTTTTTT. This gives the protein CASSLGGGGTGELFF.

V is TRBV5-1 and J is TRBJ2-3; the D is unclear. The V gene lost 5 bases and the J gene lost 4 bases, with 14 bases spanning the gap. This CDR3 is 14 amino acids long. Looked up from germline, CDR1 is SGHRS and CDR2 is YFSETQ. The CDR3, as DNA: TGCGCCAGCAGTAAGCCACCCCCGTCAGATACGCAGTATTTT. Translating gives CASSKPPPSDTQYF. Full variable domain (outside the CDR3, taken from reference TRBV5-1 and TRBJ2-3): KAGVTQTPRYLIKTRGQQVTLSCSPISGHRSVSWYQQTPGQGLQFLFEYFSETQRNKGNFPGRFSGRQFSNSRSEMNVSTLELGDSALYLCASSKPPPSDTQYFGPGTRLTVL.

V gene TRBV19 combines with J gene TRBJ2-1; 12 bases line up with TRBD2. CDR3 length: 17 amino acids. The germline V gene has CDR1 LNHDA and CDR2 SQIVND (reference sequence). V lost 4 bases to trimming and J lost 8 bases; unmatched junction nucleotides: 12. This CDR3 is CASSKFTLGTSGHEQFF. The CDR3 nucleotides read TGTGCCAGTAGTAAATTCACTCTCGGGACTAGCGGGCATGAGCAGTTCTTC.

The chain links TRBV19 to TRBJ2-1, with D uncertain. Germline lookup yields CDR1 LNHDA and CDR2 SQIVND (reference sequence). The germline V and J ends were trimmed by 10 bases and 0 bases, with 16 bases remaining between them. The CDR3 runs to 15 residues. The CDR3 sequence is CATSFFLSSYNEQFF. In nucleotides, the CDR3 is TGTGCCACCTCATTTTTCCTGAGCTCCTACAATGAGCAGTTCTTC.

This chain links TRBV19 with TRBJ1-6, with 8 nucleotides matching TRBD1. Looked up from germline, CDR1 is LNHDA and CDR2 is SQIVND (reference sequence). The CDR3 consists of 17 residues. Trimming at V came to 11 bases and at J to 6 bases, leaving 18 bases not matched to a gene. The CDR3 protein is CAGSHRQGRLPNSPLHF. CDR3 in DNA: TGTGCCGGAAGCCACAGACAGGGGCGTCTTCCTAATTCACCCCTCCACTTT.

The rearrangement uses TRBV27 and TRBJ2-7; TRBD2 agrees at 13 bases. Germline V lookup: CDR1 MNHEY, CDR2 SMNVEV (reference sequence). V shed 3 bases, J shed 8 bases, and the junction held 7 bases outside the gene matches. This CDR3 region has 15 residues. CDR3 bases: TGTGCCAGCAGTTTCGGACTAGCGGGGGAGCTTAAGCAGTACTTC. It yields the protein CASSFGLAGELKQYF.

This chain links TRBV7-6 with TRBJ2-1; 7 bases map to TRBD2. V trimming: 5 bases; J trimming: 7 bases; junction bases outside the gene matches: 17. Germline CDR1 SGHVS, CDR2 FNYEAQ. The CDR3 sequence is 17 residues long. Here the CDR3 reads CASSPNILAGAWNEQFF. In DNA, the CDR3 is TGTGCCAGCAGCCCAAATATCCTGGCGGGAGCTTGGAATGAGCAGTTCTTC. The full variable domain, in which reference TRBV7-6 and TRBJ2-1 provide the parts outside the CDR3, is GAGVSQSPRYKVTKRGQDVALRCDPISGHVSLYWYRQALGQGPEFLTYFNYEAQQDKSGLPNDRFSAERPEGSISTLTIQRTEQRDSAMYRCASSPNILAGAWNEQFFGPGTRLTVL.

The rearrangement joins TRBV29-1 to TRBJ2-1, with 9 bases fitting TRBD2. The CDR3 runs to 13 residues. Germline CDR1 reads SQVTM; CDR2 reads ANQGSEA. V dropped 4 bases and J dropped 8; count of bases not matched to a gene: 6. The CDR3, as DNA: TGCAGCGTTGTGCGGCTAGCGGGATATGAGCAGTTCTTC. It is translated as CSVVRLAGYEQFF.

V is TRBV30 and J is TRBJ1-1; TRBD1 agrees at 7 bases. Germline V gene lookup returns CDR1 GTSNPN and CDR2 SVGIG (reference sequence). The CDR3 runs to 13 residues. V trimming: 1 base; J trimming: 4 bases; junction bases outside the gene matches: 3. CDR3 sequence: CAWSARQGTEAFF. CDR3 bases: TGTGCCTGGAGTGCCCGACAGGGCACTGAAGCTTTCTTT.

The chain recombines TRBV29-1 with TRBJ1-1, with D perhaps matching TRBD1 (6 bases). The CDR3 totals 14 residues. Trimming shortened V by 6 bases and J by 0 bases, and 14 bases separated the two germline ends. Germline CDR1 SQVTM, CDR2 ANQGSEA. The CDR3, as DNA: TGCAGCGTGAGGAGGACAGATTTGAACACTGAAGCTTTCTTT. This codes for CSVRRTDLNTEAFF.

The rearrangement uses TRBV5-4 and TRBJ1-4; 8 bases are a match to TRBD1. Germline CDR1 reads SGHNT; CDR2 reads YYREEE (reference sequence). The CDR3 loop spans 17 amino acids. Unmatched junction bases numbered 5, after V lost 0 bases and J lost 1 base. CDR3 region: CASSLGGQGVTNEKLFF. The CDR3 DNA sequence: TGTGCCAGCAGCTTGGGAGGACAGGGAGTAACTAATGAAAAACTGTTTTTT. The variable domain in full, completed from reference TRBV5-4 and TRBJ1-4, reads ETGVTQSPTHLIKTRGQQVTLRCSSQSGHNTVSWYQQALGQGPQFIFQYYREEENGRGNFPPRFSGLQFPNYSSELNVNALELDDSALYLCASSLGGQGVTNEKLFFGSGTQLSVL.

This chain uses TRBV30 with TRBJ2-1; D is unclear. This CDR3 region has 11 residues. Germline V gives CDR1 GTSNPN, CDR2 SVGIG (reference sequence). V was pared by 3 bases and J by 7 bases, with 7 bases between. CDR3 nucleotides: TGTGCCTGGAGCAGGCTGAATGAGCAGTTCTTC. As protein: CAWSRLNEQFF.

The DNA for the CDR3 is TGTGCCTCCGAGTCGGCTAGCGGGGAGACCCAGTACTTC. Its protein product is CASESASGETQYF. The gene calls are TRBV30 and TRBJ2-5; 8 bases are a match to TRBD2. Looked up from germline, CDR1 is GTSNPN and CDR2 is SVGIG (reference sequence). V trimming: 7 bases; J trimming: 5 bases; junction bases outside the gene matches: 9. CDR3 length equals 13 residues.

In this sample, this clone turned up once. The chain combines TRBV27 with TRBJ2-7; 8 bases agree with TRBD1. Germline loops: CDR1 MNHEY, CDR2 SMNVEV (reference sequence). This CDR3 is built from 16 residues. V was pared by 4 bases and J by 0 bases, with 8 bases of the junction left unmatched. CDR3 coding DNA: TGTGCCAGCAGTTCCCACCGGGACAGGAGCTCCTACGAGCAGTACTTC. This translates into CASSSHRDRSSYEQYF.

This rearrangement joins TRBV11-2 to TRBJ2-7; D gene unclear. V gave up 0 bases and J gave up 4 bases, with 4 bases separating them. The CDR3 extends over 12 amino acids. Germline values: CDR1 SGHAT, CDR2 FQNNGV. The CDR3 here is CASSLDPYEQYF. CDR3 coding DNA: TGTGCCAGCAGCTTAGACCCGTACGAGCAGTACTTC.

This chain joins TRBV9 and TRBJ1-3, with D perhaps TRBD1 (6 bases). Germline V gives CDR1 SGDLS, CDR2 YYNGEE. The CDR3 totals 14 residues. Trimming removed 3 bases from V and 1 base from J, with 8 bases in between. Here the CDR3 DNA reads TGTGCCAGCAGCGAAACAGGGTCTGGAAACACCATATATTTT. It codes for CASSETGSGNTIYF.

The chain couples TRBV5-6 to TRBJ1-1; D is uncertain. Germline V CDR1 and CDR2: SGHDT, YYEEEE. Deletions cut 4 bases from V and 1 base from J, with 14 bases between. This CDR3 is built from 15 residues. Here the CDR3 reads CASSPAGLPNTEAFF. As DNA, the CDR3 is TGTGCCAGCAGCCCGGCGGGTTTGCCGAACACTGAAGCTTTCTTT.

This clone has only one observation. V and J are TRBV5-6 and TRBJ2-6, with 7 nucleotides matching TRBD1. The CDR3 has 17 residues. Germline-derived CDR1 and CDR2 are SGHDT and YYEEEE. V was clipped by 2 bases and J by 0 bases; unmatched bases: 5. CDR3 amino acids: CASSLPGQSSGANVLTF. The CDR3 bases are TGTGCCAGCAGCTTACCGGGACAGAGCTCTGGGGCCAACGTCCTGACTTTC.

This chain links TRBV7-9 with TRBJ2-2; maybe TRBD2 (6 bases). Germline V gives CDR1 SEHNR, CDR2 FQNEAQ (reference sequence). The CDR3 is made up of 16 amino acids. V lost 5 bases to trimming and J lost 5 bases, with 18 bases between them. DNA of the CDR3: TGTGCCAGCAGCCGACGTGGGGGAGGAGGAACCGGGGAGCTGTTTTTT. It is translated as CASSRRGGGGTGELFF.

V gene TRBV4-2 combines with J gene TRBJ2-7; 7 bases fit TRBD2. From germline, CDR1 is LGHNA and CDR2 YNFKEQ. Losses at the gene ends were 2 bases for V and 4 bases for J; bases not matched to a gene: 11. CDR3 length equals 16 residues. The CDR3 DNA is TGTGCCAGCAGCCAATCGACTAGCTGGGAAGGGTACGAGCAGTACTTC. This encodes CASSQSTSWEGYEQYF.

The chain uses TRBV2 and TRBJ2-7; 8 bases agree with TRBD1. The CDR3 is 15 residues long. J was trimmed by 3 bases and V by 7 bases; bases with no gene match: 11. From germline, CDR1 is SNHLY and CDR2 FYNNEI. DNA of the CDR3: TGTGCCAGCACCCCTTTGGGGACAGGTCGCTACGAGCAGTACTTC. Protein: CASTPLGTGRYEQYF.

The CDR3 DNA is TGTGCCAGCAGTGCCCATTCAGGTGGAACGTACAATGAGCAGTTCTTC. Protein sequence: CASSAHSGGTYNEQFF. The J gene is TRBJ2-1, the V gene TRBV6-1; D is uncertain. V was clipped by 4 bases and J by 4 bases, with 17 bases between them. CDR3 size: 16 residues. CDR1 is MNHNS and CDR2 is SASEGT in the germline V gene.

V and J are TRBV30 and TRBJ1-1; possibly TRBD1 for D (5 bases). Germline V gene sequence: CDR1 GTSNPN, CDR2 SVGIG (reference sequence). The V end lost 2 bases, the J end lost 1 base, and 11 bases lay between the germline ends. The CDR3 spans 14 residues. The CDR3 nucleotides are TGTGCCTGGAGTAGGCAGGGCTGGAACACTGAAGCTTTCTTT. The encoded protein is CAWSRQGWNTEAFF.

In nucleotides, the CDR3 is TGTGCCATCAGTTTCGACAGGGTGGGCTACAATGAGCAGTTCTTC. Translated: CAISFDRVGYNEQFF. This chain connects TRBV10-3 to TRBJ2-1, with 7 bases lining up with TRBD1. J gave up 3 bases and V 5 bases, and 7 bases lay outside the gene matches. The CDR3 sequence is 15 residues long. The germline V gene encodes CDR1 ENHRY and CDR2 SYGVKD.